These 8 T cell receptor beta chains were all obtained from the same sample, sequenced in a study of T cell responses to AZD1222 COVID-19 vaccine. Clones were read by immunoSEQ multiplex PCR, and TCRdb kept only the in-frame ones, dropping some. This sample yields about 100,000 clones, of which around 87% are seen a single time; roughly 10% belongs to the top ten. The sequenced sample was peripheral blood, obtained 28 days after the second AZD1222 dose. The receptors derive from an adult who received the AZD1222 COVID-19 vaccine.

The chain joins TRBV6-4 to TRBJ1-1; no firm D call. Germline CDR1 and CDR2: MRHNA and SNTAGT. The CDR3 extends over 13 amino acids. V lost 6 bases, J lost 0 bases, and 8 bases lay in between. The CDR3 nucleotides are TGTGCCAGCAGACCGGGAATGAACACTGAAGCTTTCTTT. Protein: CASRPGMNTEAFF.

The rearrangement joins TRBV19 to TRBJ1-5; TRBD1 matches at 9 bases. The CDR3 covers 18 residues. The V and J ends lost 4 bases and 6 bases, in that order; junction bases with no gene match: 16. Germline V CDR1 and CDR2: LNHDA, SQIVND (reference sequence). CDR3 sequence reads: CASSTQQGALTGGQPQHF. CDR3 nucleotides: TGTGCCAGTAGTACCCAACAGGGGGCGTTAACTGGGGGTCAGCCCCAGCATTTT. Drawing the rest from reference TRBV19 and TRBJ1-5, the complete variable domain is DGGITQSPKYLFRKEGQNVTLSCEQNLNHDAMYWYRQDPGQGLRLIYYSQIVNDFQKGDIAEGYSVSREKKESFPLTVTSAQKNPTAFYLCASSTQQGALTGGQPQHFGDGTRLSIL.

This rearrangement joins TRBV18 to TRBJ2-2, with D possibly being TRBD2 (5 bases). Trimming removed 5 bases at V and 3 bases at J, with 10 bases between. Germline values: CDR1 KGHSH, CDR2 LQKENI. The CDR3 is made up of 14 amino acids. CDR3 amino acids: CASSSGTDTGELFF. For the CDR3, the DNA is TGTGCCAGCTCATCGGGAACGGACACCGGGGAGCTGTTTTTT.

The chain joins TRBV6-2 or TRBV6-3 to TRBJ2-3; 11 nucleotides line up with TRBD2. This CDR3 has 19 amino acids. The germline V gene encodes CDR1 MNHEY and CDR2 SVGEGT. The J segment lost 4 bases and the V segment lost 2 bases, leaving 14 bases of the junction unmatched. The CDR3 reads CASSYVGLAGGAPADTQYF. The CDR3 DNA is TGTGCCAGCAGTTACGTCGGGCTAGCGGGAGGTGCCCCCGCAGATACGCAGTATTTT.

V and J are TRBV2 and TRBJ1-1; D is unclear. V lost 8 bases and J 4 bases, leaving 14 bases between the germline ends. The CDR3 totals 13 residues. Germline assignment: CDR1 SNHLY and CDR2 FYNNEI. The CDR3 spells CASFWEAGTEAFF. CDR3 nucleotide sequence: TGTGCCAGCTTTTGGGAGGCCGGCACTGAAGCTTTCTTT.

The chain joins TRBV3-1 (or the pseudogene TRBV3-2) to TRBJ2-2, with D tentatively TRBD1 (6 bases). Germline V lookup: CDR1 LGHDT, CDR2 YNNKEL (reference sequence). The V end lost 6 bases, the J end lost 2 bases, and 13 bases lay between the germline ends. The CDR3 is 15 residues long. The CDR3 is CASSPNRANTGELFF. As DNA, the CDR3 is TGTGCCAGCAGTCCAAACAGGGCTAACACCGGGGAGCTGTTTTTT.

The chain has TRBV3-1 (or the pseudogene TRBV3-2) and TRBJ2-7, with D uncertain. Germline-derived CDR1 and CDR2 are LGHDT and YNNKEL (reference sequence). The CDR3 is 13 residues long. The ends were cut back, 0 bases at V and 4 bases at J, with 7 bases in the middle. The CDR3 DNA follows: TGTGCCAGCAGCCAAGATAAGAGATACGAGCAGTACTTC. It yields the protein CASSQDKRYEQYF.

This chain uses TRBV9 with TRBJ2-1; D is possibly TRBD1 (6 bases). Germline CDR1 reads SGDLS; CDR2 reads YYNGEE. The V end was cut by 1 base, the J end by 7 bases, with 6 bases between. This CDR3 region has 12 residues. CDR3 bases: TGTGCCAGCAGCGTACAGGGGAATGAGCAGTTCTTC. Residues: CASSVQGNEQFF.